What follows is one T cell receptor beta chain and its context. Time point denoted: after neoadjuvant nivolumab, at surgical resection. Patients had HPV-negative, locally advanced oral cavity squamous cell carcinoma. Blood cells were analyzed directly, without culture or expansion. The data were obtained in a study of neoadjuvant anti-PD-1 for oral cavity cancer. Profiled with immunoSEQ multiplex PCR; TCRdb holds only in-frame clones, not every one. The sample consists of 13,000 to 15,000 clones, 60% to 80% of them appearing once. The CDR3 has 14 amino acids. In germline, CDR1 is SGHVS, CDR2 FQNEAQ. V lost 7 bases, J lost 2 bases, and 7 bases stayed unmatched.

The sample here was PBMCs, taken after nivolumab (anti-PD-1) treatment. The chain employs TRBV7-8 and TRBJ2-7, with TRBD1 matching 8 bases. This clonotype was sampled from a person between 40 and 85 years old with oral cavity squamous cell carcinoma. The CDR3 DNA is TGTGCCAGCACCCTCGGGACAGGTCCCTACGAGCAGTACTTC. Its translation is CASTLGTGPYEQYF.